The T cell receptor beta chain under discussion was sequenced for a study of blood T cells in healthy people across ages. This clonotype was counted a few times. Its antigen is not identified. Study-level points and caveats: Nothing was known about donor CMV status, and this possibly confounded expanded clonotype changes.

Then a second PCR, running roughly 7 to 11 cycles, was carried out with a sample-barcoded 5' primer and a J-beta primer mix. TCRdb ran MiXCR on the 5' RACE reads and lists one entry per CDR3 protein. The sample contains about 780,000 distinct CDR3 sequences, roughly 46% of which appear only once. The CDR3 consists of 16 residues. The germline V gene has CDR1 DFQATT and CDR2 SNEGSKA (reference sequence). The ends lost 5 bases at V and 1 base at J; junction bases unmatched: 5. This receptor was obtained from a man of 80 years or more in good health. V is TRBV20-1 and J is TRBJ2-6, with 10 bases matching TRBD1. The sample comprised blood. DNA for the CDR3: TGCAGTGCTTTGGACAGGGGGGGGTCTGGGGCCAACGTCCTGACTTTC. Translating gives CSALDRGGSGANVLTF.